Listed below are T cell receptor beta chains from one sample, sequenced in a study of blood T cell repertoires in COVID-19. Sequencing was performed with immunoSEQ multiplex PCR; in TCRdb, only in-frame clones are kept and a portion is missing. The sample shows over 400,000 clones, around 90% of them seen only once. Sequencing used peripheral blood. The source of these receptors is a woman in her fifties or sixties with COVID-19, enrolled during active disease. The CDR3 runs from the conserved cysteine through the conserved F or W. The order of the fields is clone size, D gene, J gene, V gene, CDR3 DNA, CDR3 protein. A D gene is named only where the DNA matches it firmly. For some rows the clone size is stated as once, few or many, or as a class when expanded; others skip it.

- TRBD1 TRBJ1-1 TRBV11-2 TGTGCCAGCAGCGCCGGACAGGGTTACACTGAAGCTTTCTTT CASSAGQGYTEAFF
- - TRBJ2-4 TRBV11-2 TGTGCCAGCAGCTTAGATCCAAGAGACATTCAGTACTTC CASSLDPRDIQYF
- - TRBJ2-1 TRBV11-3 TGTGCCAGCAGCTCAGATACAGGGAATGAGCAGTTCTTC CASSSDTGNEQFF
- TRBD1 TRBJ2-7 TRBV14 TGTGCCAGCAGCCGACTCGGAATCGGGACAGGGACGACCGAGCAGTACTTC CASSRLGIGTGTTEQYF
- TRBD1 TRBJ1-1 TRBV5-4 TGTGCCAGCAGCTTGCTGGGACAGCGGACTGAAGCTTTCTTT CASSLLGQRTEAFF
- - TRBJ2-3 TRBV12-5 TGTGCTAGTGCAAATACAGATACGCAGTATTTT CASANTDTQYF
- - TRBJ1-1 TRBV28 TGTGCCAGCAGTCCCCCGGGGGAGGGAACGTCGGCTTTCTTT CASSPPGEGTSAFF
- - TRBJ1-1 TRBV12-3/TRBV12-4 TGTGCCAGCAGCTCGACTTCTAACACTGAAGCTTTCTTT CASSSTSNTEAFF
- - TRBJ1-1 TRBV10-3 TGTGCCATCAGTGCGGGCACTGAAGCTTTCTTT CAISAGTEAFF
- - TRBJ1-4 TRBV19 TGTGCCAGTAGACTGGCAACTAATGAAAAACTGTTTTTT CASRLATNEKLFF
few - TRBJ1-6 TRBV27 TGTGCCAGCAGTTTAAAATTGAGGGATTCACCCCTCCACTTT CASSLKLRDSPLHF
- - TRBJ2-1 TRBV5-1 TGCGCCAGCAGCTTGGACAGGCTAGCGAGTGAGCAGTTCTTC CASSLDRLASEQFF
- TRBD1 TRBJ2-1 TRBV13 TGTGCCAGCGGGCCAGGGACAGCGGTGGATGAGCAGTTCTTC CASGPGTAVDEQFF
once TRBD1 TRBJ2-3 TRBV19 TGTGCCAGTAGTGGACAGGGGACGACAGATACGCAGTATTTT CASSGQGTTDTQYF
- - TRBJ1-2 TRBV4-2 TGTGCCAGCAGCCAGGCCGCAGGGTACGCAGGCTACACCTTC CASSQAAGYAGYTF
once - TRBJ1-6 TRBV27 TGTGCCAGCAGTCTTGTCCATAATTCACCCCTCCACTTT CASSLVHNSPLHF
- - TRBJ1-5 TRBV3-1/TRBV3-2 TGTGCCAGCAATGAGGGAAGGCAGCCCCAGCATTTT CASNEGRQPQHF
- TRBD1 TRBJ1-1 TRBV27 TGTGCCAGCAGTCCCAGGACAGGGGGCGCGGGCACTGAAGCTTTCTTT CASSPRTGGAGTEAFF
few - TRBJ1-2 TRBV30 TGTGCCTGGAGTCCCCACGGGGGGTCCCGCACCTTC CAWSPHGGSRTF
- - TRBJ2-7 TRBV20-1 TGCAGTGCTAGTCCCAGGGCGGCCTACGAGCAGTACTTC CSASPRAAYEQYF
- - TRBJ1-3 TRBV6-5 TGTGCCACCTACGGGGAGGAAAACTCTGGAAACACCATATATTTT CATYGEENSGNTIYF
- TRBD2 TRBJ2-1 TRBV11-2 TGTGCCAGCAGCTTGCCTAGCGGGGGGGCCTACAATGAGCAGTTCTTC CASSLPSGGAYNEQFF
- - TRBJ1-6 TRBV2 TGTGCCAGCAGTGAGGGTTCGGACAGAGTAGGATCACCCCTCCACTTT CASSEGSDRVGSPLHF
- - TRBJ1-2 TRBV29-1 TGCAGCGTTGAAAGGGGCAACTATGGCTACACCTTC CSVERGNYGYTF
- - TRBJ1-5 TRBV28 TGTGCCGTATTCGAAAGGGGTAGCAATCAGCCCCAGCATTTT CAVFERGSNQPQHF
- - TRBJ2-7 TRBV5-1 TGCGCCAGCAGCTTGGACTTGCGACAGAGTCCCTACGAGCAGTACTTC CASSLDLRQSPYEQYF
once TRBD1 TRBJ2-7 TRBV7-8 TGTGCCAGCAGCCTAACTCGGTGGGACAGGGGGCTCCACGAGCAGTACTTC CASSLTRWDRGLHEQYF
- - TRBJ2-2 TRBV3-1/TRBV3-2 TGTGCCAGCAGCCGAGACGCCGGGGAGCTGTTTTTT CASSRDAGELFF
- TRBD1 TRBJ1-1 TRBV9 TGTGCCAGCAGCGTAGTCGGACAGGGAGCTTTCTTT CASSVVGQGAFF
- TRBD2 TRBJ2-1 TRBV6-1 TGTGCCAGCAGTGAGACTAGCGGGGGGAACAATGAGCAGTTCTTC CASSETSGGNNEQFF
- TRBD2 TRBJ2-3 TRBV24-1 TGTGCCACCAGTGATTTGACTAGCGATCCAGATACGCAGTATTTT CATSDLTSDPDTQYF
once - TRBJ1-3 TRBV4-1 TGCGCCAGCAGCCCCCAGGTCGTCCGCTCTGGAAACACCATATATTTT CASSPQVVRSGNTIYF
- TRBD1 TRBJ2-5 TRBV28 TGTGCCAGCAGTCATCGACAGGGACCAGAGACCCAGTACTTC CASSHRQGPETQYF
- - TRBJ1-1 TRBV6-5 TGTGCCAGCAGTTCACGGGGGGCAAACACTGAAGCTTTCTTT CASSSRGANTEAFF
- - TRBJ2-6 TRBV4-2 TGTGCCAGCAGCCAAAATCCGACAGTTAACTCTGGGGCCAACGTCCTGACTTTC CASSQNPTVNSGANVLTF
- - TRBJ1-2 TRBV19 TGTGCCAGTAGTCCCGGACAGCCCTATGGCTACACCTTC CASSPGQPYGYTF
- - TRBJ1-5 TRBV19 TGTGCCAGTAAATCCGCGTGGAATCAGCCCCAGCATTTT CASKSAWNQPQHF
- - TRBJ2-1 TRBV18 TGTGCCAGCTCACCAAGGGAGGCTAGAGGGGTGAAAGAGCAGTTCTTC CASSPREARGVKEQFF
- TRBD1 TRBJ1-3 TRBV7-9 TGTGCCAGCAGTTCCTGGACAGGGGGCTCTGGAAACACCATATATTTT CASSSWTGGSGNTIYF
- TRBD1 TRBJ2-2 TRBV19 TGTGCCAGTGTAGCCGGGACAGGGTTGACCGGGGAGCTGTTTTTT CASVAGTGLTGELFF
- TRBD2 TRBJ2-1 TRBV18 TGTGCCAGCCTCATCGGGGGGTGGAATGAGCAGTTCTTC CASLIGGWNEQFF
- - TRBJ2-3 TRBV11-1 TGTGCCAGCAGCTTAGATCCGGACAGCAAGGGAACGCAGTATTTT CASSLDPDSKGTQYF
- - TRBJ2-1 TRBV10-3 TGTGCCATCAGTGAGAGGGGGACGGCCGGAGGTGAGCAGTTCTTC CAISERGTAGGEQFF
- - TRBJ1-1 TRBV27 TGTGCCAGCAGTGCCCGGCCCCACAGCCTAGAAGCTTTCTTT CASSARPHSLEAFF
few TRBD2 TRBJ2-3 TRBV2 TGTGCCAGCAGTGATGAGTTGGGGGGGATTAGCACAGATACGCAGTATTTT CASSDELGGISTDTQYF
- - TRBJ2-2 TRBV5-6 TGTGCCAGCAGCGCCGGGACCGGGGAGCTGTTTTTT CASSAGTGELFF
once TRBD2 TRBJ2-3 TRBV7-9 TGTGCCAGCAGCTTAGGTGCGGGGGGGACAGATACGCAGTATTTT CASSLGAGGTDTQYF